The 16 T cell receptor beta chains reported below all come from one sample, sequenced in a study of T cell repertoires in cytomegalovirus infection. One entry per CDR3 protein, called by TCRdb with MiXCR from the reads. The data show roughly 760,000 distinct CDR3 sequences, roughly 35% seen once. The sample comprised PBMCs. These receptors all stem from a human donor in good health (CMV status not recorded). Some clones in this sample may be carry-over from other donors' samples.

This clonotype has a handful of counts. The rearrangement uses TRBV10-3 and TRBJ2-7; D unresolved. V was cut by 4 bases and J by 1 base, with 11 bases left in between. The CDR3 length is 14 residues. CDR1 and CDR2 (germline): ENHRY, SYGVKD. The chain's CDR3 is CAISGRMPSYEQYF. In nucleotides, the CDR3 is TGTGCCATCAGTGGAAGGATGCCGTCCTACGAGCAGTACTTC.

This clonotype showed up just once. A much larger clonotype is one base distant, so this may be a read error. This chain joins TRBV7-2 and TRBJ2-1; D remains unclear. Germline V gene data show CDR1 as SGHTA and CDR2 as FQGNSA. There are 12 residues in the CDR3. V was cut by 6 bases and J by 10 bases, with 13 bases left in between. DNA for the CDR3: TGTGCCAGCAGTTGGGGTTTGAACGAGCAGTTCTTC. This sequence encodes CASSWGLNEQFF. Variable domain in full (rest from reference TRBV7-2 and TRBJ2-1): GAGVSQSPSNKVTEKGKDVELRCDPISGHTALYWYRQSLGQGLEFLIYFQGNSAPDKSGLPSDRFSAERTGGSVSTLTIQRTQQEDSAVYLCASSWGLNEQFFGPGTRLTVL.

Details on this clonotype: A much larger clone differs by one base, so this may be a read error. The chain joins TRBV7-2 to TRBJ2-1; 11 bases are a match to TRBD2. The germline CDR1 and CDR2 sequences are SGHTA and FQGNSA. This CDR3 contains 14 residues. In DNA, the CDR3 is TGTGCCAGCAGCTTACCGACTAGCGGGGCCGAGCAGTTATTC. It translates to CASSLPTSGAEQLF.

In its sample, this clonotype was seen once. Lacking the conserved final phenylalanine or tryptophan, this CDR3 likely reflects a read error. The rearrangement links TRBV11-2 to TRBJ2-7; TRBD1 matches 9 bases. Per germline, CDR1 SGHAT and CDR2 FQNNGV. The CDR3 extends over 15 amino acids. Trimming cost V 2 bases and J 5 bases; bases outside gene matches: 7. CDR3 nucleotide sequence: TGTGCCAGCAGCTTATGGGCCAGGGACAGGGACGAGCAGTACTTG. It codes for CASSLWARDRDEQYL.

This rearrangement joins TRBV25-1 to TRBJ2-7, with TRBD2 matching 7 bases. Germline V gene sequence: CDR1 MGHDK, CDR2 SYGVNS. This CDR3 contains 14 residues. V lost 8 bases to trimming and J lost 2 bases; unmatched junction nucleotides: 9. Here the CDR3 DNA reads TGTGCCAGCGCAGACGGGGGGAAAGCCTACGAGCAGTACTTC. Its protein product is CASADGGKAYEQYF.

In its sample, this clonotype was seen many times. The rearrangement joins TRBV7-2 to TRBJ2-1; 12 bases align to TRBD2. The germline V gene encodes CDR1 SGHTA and CDR2 FQGNSA. CDR3 size: 16 residues. With V trimmed by 5 bases and J by 2 bases, 4 bases remained unmatched. CDR3 protein: CASSPLAGGAYNEQFF. The CDR3 DNA follows: TGTGCCAGCAGCCCACTAGCGGGGGGTGCCTACAATGAGCAGTTCTTC.

The chain joins TRBV4-1 to TRBJ1-5; TRBD1 matches at 9 bases. CDR3 length equals 16 residues. CDR1 and CDR2 from the germline V gene are MGHRA and YSYEKL. The ends lost 0 bases at V and 6 bases at J; junction bases unmatched: 6. DNA of the CDR3: TGCGCCAGCAGCCAAGATTCGGGACAGGGCGTTCAGCCCCAGCATTTT. It yields the protein CASSQDSGQGVQPQHF.

As to this clonotype: Likely a read error: the CDR3 ends without its conserved phenylalanine or tryptophan. The J gene is TRBJ2-1, the V gene TRBV12-5; no firm D call. The germline V and J ends were trimmed by 6 bases and 5 bases, with 2 bases remaining between them. The CDR3 contains 10 residues. The V gene's germline CDR1 is LGHNT and CDR2 FRNRAP. CDR3 in amino acids: CASGNNEQFL. The DNA for the CDR3 is TGTGCTAGTGGAAACAATGAGCAGTTCTTG.

This clonotype was seen only a few times. V gene TRBV7-2 combines with J gene TRBJ2-1; 12 nucleotides agree with TRBD2. The germline V gene encodes CDR1 SGHTA and CDR2 FQGNSA. The V segment lost 3 bases and the J segment 9 bases; nucleotides outside the gene matches: 12. There are 17 residues in the CDR3. The CDR3 nucleotides are TGTGCCAGCAGCTTTAGACTAGCGGGAGTTCTAGATTCTGAGCAGTTCTTC. Protein sequence: CASSFRLAGVLDSEQFF. Full variable domain (missing parts from reference TRBV7-2 and TRBJ2-1): GAGVSQSPSNKVTEKGKDVELRCDPISGHTALYWYRQSLGQGLEFLIYFQGNSAPDKSGLPSDRFSAERTGGSVSTLTIQRTQQEDSAVYLCASSFRLAGVLDSEQFFGPGTRLTVL.

This clonotype showed up many times. The chain has TRBV7-6 and TRBJ2-5, with a tentative D call TRBD2 (6 bases). Germline V lookup: CDR1 SGHVS, CDR2 FNYEAQ. The CDR3 consists of 14 residues. The V end lost 6 bases, the J end lost 1 base, and 12 bases lay between the germline ends. The CDR3 DNA sequence: TGTGCCAGCAGTCCTGGGACTCTCCAAGAGACCCAGTACTTC. It encodes CASSPGTLQETQYF.

This clonotype appeared a single time. CDR3 DNA sequence: TGTGCCAGCAAACTCCGGGACCTCGATGTCTACGAGCAGTACTTC. Its protein is CASKLRDLDVYEQYF. The V call is TRBV2, the J call TRBJ2-7; D could derive from TRBD1 or TRBD2 (5 bases each). With 7 bases removed from V and 3 bases from J, the gap between germline ends came to 19 bases. Germline V CDR1 and CDR2: SNHLY, FYNNEI. The CDR3 is 15 residues long.

The genes are TRBV2 and TRBJ2-3; possibly TRBD2 for D (5 bases). CDR1 SNHLY and CDR2 FYNNEI come from the germline V gene. Trimming removed 7 bases at V and 3 bases at J, with 14 bases between. This CDR3 has 14 amino acids. The CDR3 sequence: CASNPGLGTDTQYF. In nucleotides, the CDR3 is TGTGCCAGCAATCCGGGGTTAGGGACAGATACGCAGTATTTT.

This chain joins TRBV29-1 and TRBJ2-7, with 7 bases identical to TRBD2. This CDR3 comprises 14 residues. Germline trimming cut 5 bases from V and 1 base from J; bases unmatched to any gene: 8. The germline V gene encodes CDR1 SQVTM and CDR2 ANQGSEA. Written as DNA, the CDR3 is TGCAGCGTTTCCGGGAGGCAGGGTTCCTACGAGCAGTACTTC. It yields the protein CSVSGRQGSYEQYF.

This clonotype came up a few times. The CDR3 protein is CASRARTGLYEQYF. The DNA of the CDR3 is TGTGCCAGCAGGGCACGGACAGGGTTGTACGAGCAGTACTTC. The chain recombines TRBV28 with TRBJ2-7; 8 bases match TRBD1. V was pared by 6 bases and J by 4 bases, with 8 bases of the junction left unmatched. The germline gives CDR1 MDHEN, CDR2 SYDVKM. This CDR3 spans 14 amino acids. Complete variable domain (other parts from reference TRBV28 and TRBJ2-7): DVKVTQSSRYLVKRTGEKVFLECVQDMDHENMFWYRQDPGLGLRLIYFSYDVKMKEKGDIPEGYSVSREKKERFSLILESASTNQTSMYLCASRARTGLYEQYFGPGTRLTVT.

The rearrangement links TRBV6-2 or TRBV6-3 to TRBJ2-2, with a possible D match to TRBD1 (5 bases). CDR3 size: 15 residues. Trimming took off 2 bases at V and 6 bases at J, with 13 bases between the two ends. Germline V gives CDR1 MNHEY, CDR2 SVGEGT. The CDR3 region is CASSYTPRVSGELFF. The CDR3, as DNA: TGTGCCAGCAGTTACACTCCCAGGGTGTCCGGGGAGCTGTTTTTT.

V gene TRBV5-4 combines with J gene TRBJ1-2, with 8 bases identical to TRBD1. Germline-derived CDR1 and CDR2 are SGHNT and YYREEE (reference sequence). V dropped 4 bases and J dropped 4; count of bases not matched to a gene: 6. The CDR3 extends over 14 amino acids. CDR3 coding DNA: TGTGCCAGCAGCGGCAGGGGGCTCGGCTATGGCTACACCTTC. Amino acids: CASSGRGLGYGYTF.